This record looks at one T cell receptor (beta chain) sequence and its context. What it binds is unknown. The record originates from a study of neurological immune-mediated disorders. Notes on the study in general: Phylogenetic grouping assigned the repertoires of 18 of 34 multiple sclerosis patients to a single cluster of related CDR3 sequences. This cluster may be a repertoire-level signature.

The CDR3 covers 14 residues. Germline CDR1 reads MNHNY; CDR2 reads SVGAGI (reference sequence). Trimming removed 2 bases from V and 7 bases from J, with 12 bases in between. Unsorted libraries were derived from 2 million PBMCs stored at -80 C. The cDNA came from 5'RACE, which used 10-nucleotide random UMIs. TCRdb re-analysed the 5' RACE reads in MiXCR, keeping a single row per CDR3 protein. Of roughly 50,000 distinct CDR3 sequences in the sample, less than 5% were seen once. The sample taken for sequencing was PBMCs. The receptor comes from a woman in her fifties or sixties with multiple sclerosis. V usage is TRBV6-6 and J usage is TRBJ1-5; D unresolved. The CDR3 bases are TGTGCCAGCAGTTACGGGCGGGAGGGACAGCCCCAGCATTTT. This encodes CASSYGREGQPQHF.